Listed here are 16 T cell receptor beta chains from one sample, sequenced in a study of CD8+CD57+ T cells in acquired aplastic anemia. Genomic DNA, serving as template, underwent TCR beta VDJ and CDR3 profiling. TCRdb itself ran the reads through MiXCR, one entry per CDR3 protein. The sample has about 160,000 distinct CDR3 sequences, about 64% seen once. Patients selected for sequencing had displayed CD8+CD57+ cell expansion by flow cytometry. The sequenced material came from sorted CD4+, CD8+, or CD8+CD57+ T cells (not recorded which) from PBMCs. All receptors come from a human donor with aplastic anemia.

This clonotype appeared once. In this CDR3 the conserved last residue, phenylalanine or tryptophan, is missing, so a read error is likely. The chain has TRBV7-3 and TRBJ2-5; 11 nucleotides agree with TRBD2. Germline CDR1 SGHTA, CDR2 FQGTGA. The CDR3 is made up of 16 amino acids. With V trimmed by 4 bases and J by 2 bases, 6 bases remained unmatched. The CDR3 coding sequence is TGTGCCAGCAGCTCCCCGGGACTAGCGGATCAAGAGACCCAGTACCTC. Its protein product is CASSSPGLADQETQYL.

The chain recombines TRBV7-9 with TRBJ2-3, with D tentatively TRBD2 (5 bases). This CDR3 spans 17 amino acids. The V and J ends lost 7 bases and 0 bases respectively, with 20 bases between them. Germline CDR1 reads SEHNR; CDR2 reads FQNEAQ (reference sequence). CDR3 nucleotide sequence: TGTGCCAGCACCCGAGTCCACTTCGGGGTTAGCACAGATACGCAGTATTTT. Translated, it gives CASTRVHFGVSTDTQYF.

The chain links TRBV9 to TRBJ1-1; D remains unclear. The germline CDR1 and CDR2 sequences are SGDLS and YYNGEE. V was trimmed by 3 bases and J by 2 bases, leaving 5 bases between them. This CDR3 is 12 amino acids long. The DNA for the CDR3 is TGTGCCAGCAGCGCAACAAACACTGAAGCTTTCTTT. Translated, it gives CASSATNTEAFF. Filled out from reference TRBV9 and TRBJ1-1, the complete variable domain reads DSGVTQTPKHLITATGQRVTLRCSPRSGDLSVYWYQQSLDQGLQFLIQYYNGEERAKGNILERFSAQQFPDLHSELNLSSLELGDSALYFCASSATNTEAFFGQGTRLTVV.

V is TRBV24-1 and J is TRBJ2-6, with no clear D. Trimming took off 5 bases at V and 0 bases at J, with 7 bases between the two ends. This CDR3 has 15 amino acids. Per germline, CDR1 KGHDR and CDR2 SFDVKD. The CDR3 DNA follows: TGTGCCACCAGTGCGCAGGCCTCTGGGGCCAACGTCCTGACTTTC. Its translation is CATSAQASGANVLTF.

The chain is built from TRBV6-1 and TRBJ1-6; D is perhaps TRBD1 (5 bases). The CDR3 is made up of 15 amino acids. Germline V gene data show CDR1 as MNHNS and CDR2 as SASEGT. V shed 7 bases and J shed 5 bases, with 15 bases lying between them. CDR3 loop: CASTTGEPDNSPLHF. CDR3 DNA sequence: TGTGCCAGCACCACGGGGGAACCAGATAATTCACCCCTCCACTTT.

V is TRBV20-1 and J is TRBJ2-3, with 9 bases identical to TRBD2. The CDR3 is 15 residues long. The trim removed 0 bases at V and 6 bases at J, leaving 7 bases unmatched. CDR1 DFQATT and CDR2 SNEGSKA come from the germline V gene (reference sequence). The CDR3 sequence: CSARDPRGRADTQYF. In DNA form, the CDR3 reads TGCAGTGCTAGAGATCCCCGCGGGAGGGCCGATACGCAGTATTTT.

This clonotype occurred once. The chain recombines TRBV7-2 with TRBJ1-2, with a tentative D call TRBD1 (5 bases). V was cut by 1 base and J by 4 bases, with 13 bases left in between. The CDR3 loop spans 15 amino acids. Germline CDR1 reads SGHTA; CDR2 reads FQGNSA. The chain's CDR3 is CASSLVVGPSYGYTF. The CDR3 nucleotides read TGTGCCAGCAGCTTAGTTGTGGGACCTAGCTATGGCTACACCTTC.

The CDR3 DNA reads as TGCAGTGCTAGAGATCCAAACTATGGCTACACCTTC. As protein: CSARDPNYGYTF. The genes are TRBV20-1 and TRBJ1-2; no clear D. V lost 0 bases and J lost 2, with 4 bases in between. CDR1 is DFQATT, CDR2 SNEGSKA, per germline (reference sequence). The CDR3 has 12 residues.

This chain joins TRBV5-1 and TRBJ1-2; 7 bases align to TRBD1. CDR3 length equals 14 residues. CDR1 and CDR2 from the germline V gene are SGHRS and YFSETQ. V was clipped by 3 bases and J by 2 bases; unmatched bases: 4. The CDR3 protein is CASSSRGQNYGYTF. The CDR3 nucleotides are TGCGCCAGCAGCTCCAGGGGACAGAACTATGGCTACACCTTC. The complete variable domain, with remaining parts taken from reference TRBV5-1 and TRBJ1-2, reads KAGVTQTPRYLIKTRGQQVTLSCSPISGHRSVSWYQQTPGQGLQFLFEYFSETQRNKGNFPGRFSGRQFSNSRSEMNVSTLELGDSALYLCASSSRGQNYGYTFGSGTRLTVV.

Of note for this clonotype: Relative to the germline gene, one junction end is altered; a read error may explain this. The CDR3 DNA sequence: TGTGCCAGCAGCTCGGGACAGATCGACGAGCAGCACTTC. This encodes CASSSGQIDEQHF. The chain combines TRBV5-1 with TRBJ2-7, with TRBD1 matching 7 bases. The germline CDR1 and CDR2 sequences are SGHRS and YFSETQ. This CDR3 has 13 amino acids.

About this clonotype itself: The junction shows a germline mismatch at one end, possibly a read error. The gene calls are TRBV7-3 and TRBJ2-7; TRBD1 matches 8 bases. This CDR3 is 15 amino acids long. Germline CDR1 SGHTA, CDR2 FQGTGA. Here the CDR3 reads CASSQDPQGAGEQYF. The CDR3 nucleotides read TGCGCCAGCAGCCAAGATCCCCAGGGGGCAGGTGAGCAGTACTTC.

On this clonotype: At one boundary the junction diverges from the germline segment, which might be a read error. This rearrangement joins TRBV10-3 to TRBJ2-5, with 9 bases matching TRBD2. This CDR3 comprises 18 residues. Looked up from germline, CDR1 is ENHRY and CDR2 is SYGVKD. The CDR3 region is CASSYPSGTGELDETQYF. CDR3 nucleotides: TGTGCCAGCAGTTACCCTAGCGGGACTGGGGAATTGGACGAGACCCAGTACTTC.

This clonotype has just one count. This rearrangement joins TRBV5-1 to TRBJ2-7; tentatively, D is TRBD2 (5 bases). This CDR3 is 14 amino acids long. Germline V gives CDR1 SGHRS, CDR2 YFSETQ. V lost 0 bases, J lost 4 bases, and 11 bases lay in between. The CDR3 DNA is TGCGCCAGCAGCTTGGATCGGGGTACTTACGAGCAGTACTTC. Translation gives CASSLDRGTYEQYF.

This clonotype was seen more than once but under ten times. This chain links TRBV7-8 with TRBJ2-3; TRBD1 agrees at 7 bases. The CDR3 length is 13 residues. V trimming: 9 bases; J trimming: 0 bases; junction bases outside the gene matches: 3. Looked up from germline, CDR1 is SGHVS and CDR2 is FQNEAQ. CDR3 nucleotide sequence: TGTGCCAGTAGGGGACAGAGCACAGATACGCAGTATTTT. Translated: CASRGQSTDTQYF.

This chain links TRBV20-1 with TRBJ2-5; D is uncertain. The germline V gene has CDR1 DFQATT and CDR2 SNEGSKA (reference sequence). This CDR3 region has 14 residues. Trimming left V 4 bases short and J 4 bases short, with 16 bases between. The CDR3 loop reads CSAIPGQKVETQYF. In DNA, the CDR3 is TGCAGTGCTATCCCGGGCCAAAAGGTAGAGACCCAGTACTTC.

This clonotype occurred a few times. The chain couples TRBV29-1 to TRBJ1-2; possible D gene TRBD1, 5 bases. The CDR3 is 14 amino acids. The germline V gene encodes CDR1 SQVTM and CDR2 ANQGSEA. V lost 3 bases and J 7 bases, leaving 18 bases between the germline ends. Here the CDR3 reads CSVEVWQGGGGYTF. In DNA form, the CDR3 reads TGCAGCGTTGAGGTCTGGCAGGGAGGAGGTGGCTACACCTTC.